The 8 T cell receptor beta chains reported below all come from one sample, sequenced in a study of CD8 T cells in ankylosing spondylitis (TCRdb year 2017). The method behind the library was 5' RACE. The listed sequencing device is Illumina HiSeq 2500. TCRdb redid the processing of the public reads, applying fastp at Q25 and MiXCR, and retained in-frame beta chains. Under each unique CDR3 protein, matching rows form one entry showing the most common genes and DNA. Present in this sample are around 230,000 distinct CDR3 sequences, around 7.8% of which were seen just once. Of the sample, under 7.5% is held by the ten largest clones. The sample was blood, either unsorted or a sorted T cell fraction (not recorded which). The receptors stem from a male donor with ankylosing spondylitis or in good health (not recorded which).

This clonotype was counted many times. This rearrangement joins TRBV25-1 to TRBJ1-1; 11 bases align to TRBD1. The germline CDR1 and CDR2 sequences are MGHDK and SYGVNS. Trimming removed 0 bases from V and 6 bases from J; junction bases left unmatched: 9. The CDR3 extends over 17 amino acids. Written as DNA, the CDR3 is TGTGCCAGCAGTGAATATCCAGGGACAGGGGGTGTATCTGAAGCTTTCTTT. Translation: CASSEYPGTGGVSEAFF.

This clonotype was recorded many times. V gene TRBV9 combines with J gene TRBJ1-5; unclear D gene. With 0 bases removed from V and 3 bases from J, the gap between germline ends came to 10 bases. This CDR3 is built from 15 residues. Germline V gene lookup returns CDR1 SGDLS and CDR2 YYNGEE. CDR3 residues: CASSVGGRNNQPQHF. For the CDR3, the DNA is TGTGCCAGCAGCGTAGGGGGAAGAAACAATCAGCCCCAGCATTTT.

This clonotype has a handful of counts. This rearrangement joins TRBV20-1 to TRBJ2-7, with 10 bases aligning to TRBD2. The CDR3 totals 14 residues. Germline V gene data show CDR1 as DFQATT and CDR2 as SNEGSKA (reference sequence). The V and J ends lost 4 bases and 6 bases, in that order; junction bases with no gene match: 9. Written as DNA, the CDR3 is TGCAGTGCTAACCCTAGCGGGAGAAGCGCCGAGCAGTACTTC. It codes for CSANPSGRSAEQYF.

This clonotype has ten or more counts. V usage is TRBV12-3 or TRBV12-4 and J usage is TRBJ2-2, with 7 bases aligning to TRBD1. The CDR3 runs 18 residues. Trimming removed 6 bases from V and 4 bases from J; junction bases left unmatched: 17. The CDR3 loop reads CASREDRTGQTSTGELFF. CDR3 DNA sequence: TGTGCCAGCAGAGAAGACCGGACAGGCCAAACTAGCACCGGGGAGCTGTTTTTT.

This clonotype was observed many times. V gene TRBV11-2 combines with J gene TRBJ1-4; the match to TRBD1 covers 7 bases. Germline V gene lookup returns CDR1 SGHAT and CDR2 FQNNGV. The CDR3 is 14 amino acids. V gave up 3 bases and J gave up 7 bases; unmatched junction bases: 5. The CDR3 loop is CASSLRGQGEKLFF. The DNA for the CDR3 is TGTGCCAGCAGCTTGAGGGGGCAAGGTGAAAAACTGTTTTTT.

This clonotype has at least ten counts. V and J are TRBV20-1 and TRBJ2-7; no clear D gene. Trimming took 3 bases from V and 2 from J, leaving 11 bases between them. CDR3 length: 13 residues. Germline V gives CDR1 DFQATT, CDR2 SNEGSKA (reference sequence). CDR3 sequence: CSASTRTTYEQYF. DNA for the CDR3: TGCAGTGCTAGTACCAGGACCACCTACGAGCAGTACTTC.

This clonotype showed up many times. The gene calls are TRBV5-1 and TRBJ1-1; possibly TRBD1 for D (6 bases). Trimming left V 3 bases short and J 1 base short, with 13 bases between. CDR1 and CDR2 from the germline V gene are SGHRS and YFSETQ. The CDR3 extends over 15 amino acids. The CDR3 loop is CASSWGADKNTEAFF. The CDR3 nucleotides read TGCGCCAGCAGCTGGGGGGCAGACAAGAACACTGAAGCTTTCTTT. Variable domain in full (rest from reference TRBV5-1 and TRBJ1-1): KAGVTQTPRYLIKTRGQQVTLSCSPISGHRSVSWYQQTPGQGLQFLFEYFSETQRNKGNFPGRFSGRQFSNSRSEMNVSTLELGDSALYLCASSWGADKNTEAFFGQGTRLTVV.

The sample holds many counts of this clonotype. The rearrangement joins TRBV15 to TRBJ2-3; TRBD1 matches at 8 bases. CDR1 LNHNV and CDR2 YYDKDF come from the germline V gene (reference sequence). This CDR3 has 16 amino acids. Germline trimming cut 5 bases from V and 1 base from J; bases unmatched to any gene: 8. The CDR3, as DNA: TGTGCCACCAGCCCTACAGGGGGATGGGGCACAGATACGCAGTATTTT. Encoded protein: CATSPTGGWGTDTQYF.